Each of the 29 T cell receptor beta chains below was sequenced from the same sample in a study of cytomegalovirus exposure and HLA in healthy donors. PCR employed 60 Vbeta and 13 Jbeta primers. Some clones are missing from TCRdb's copy, which holds only in-frame ones; the method was immunoSEQ multiplex PCR. The sample contains about 83,000 clones, about 77% of which appear only once. Sequencing was carried out using PBMCs. The receptor set was obtained from a man aged 55 to 69 in good health and CMV-seronegative.

This clone has more than one count but fewer than ten. The V call is TRBV6-5, the J call TRBJ1-1; 10 bases map to TRBD1. Germline lookup yields CDR1 MNHEY and CDR2 SVGAGI. The CDR3 is 14 amino acids. The V segment lost 6 bases and the J segment 5 bases; nucleotides outside the gene matches: 6. This chain's CDR3 is CASRLTGGWTEAFF. In nucleotides, the CDR3 is TGTGCCAGCAGACTGACAGGGGGCTGGACTGAAGCTTTCTTT.

This chain joins TRBV30 and TRBJ2-7; D may be TRBD2 (5 bases). Germline V gene sequence: CDR1 GTSNPN, CDR2 SVGIG (reference sequence). The CDR3 is made up of 13 amino acids. Trimming left V 3 bases short and J 7 bases short, with 16 bases between. The CDR3 loop reads CAWSLTSTGEQYF. The CDR3 DNA reads TGTGCCTGGAGCCTGACCTCAACGGGGGAGCAGTACTTC.

The chain links TRBV30 to TRBJ1-2, with D perhaps TRBD1 (5 bases). Trimming cost V 4 bases and J 0 bases, with 12 bases left between them. This CDR3 region has 14 residues. Germline V gene sequence: CDR1 GTSNPN, CDR2 SVGIG (reference sequence). The CDR3 spells CAWTPGRANYGYTF. The CDR3 coding sequence is TGTGCCTGGACCCCGGGCAGGGCTAACTATGGCTACACCTTC.

The chain links TRBV5-1 to TRBJ2-1, with 7 bases aligning to TRBD1. This CDR3 is 12 amino acids long. The ends lost 6 bases at V and 8 bases at J; junction bases unmatched: 5. Per the germline V gene, CDR1 is SGHRS and CDR2 is YFSETQ. CDR3 protein: CASTRQGDEQFF. Written as DNA, the CDR3 is TGCGCCAGCACCCGCCAGGGGGATGAGCAGTTCTTC.

This clone has at least ten counts. The rearrangement uses TRBV9 and TRBJ1-6; perhaps TRBD1 as D (5 bases). The CDR3 is made up of 14 amino acids. Trimming stripped 3 bases from V and 8 bases from J, with 12 bases between. Germline CDR1 reads SGDLS; CDR2 reads YYNGEE. Written as DNA, the CDR3 is TGTGCCAGCAGCGCTGAGGGAGGGGATTCACCCCTCCACTTT. As protein: CASSAEGGDSPLHF. Together with reference TRBV9 and TRBJ1-6, the CDR3 gives the full variable domain: DSGVTQTPKHLITATGQRVTLRCSPRSGDLSVYWYQQSLDQGLQFLIQYYNGEERAKGNILERFSAQQFPDLHSELNLSSLELGDSALYFCASSAEGGDSPLHFGNGTRLTVT.

The chain joins TRBV5-1 to TRBJ1-1, with 12 nucleotides matching TRBD1. V dropped 3 bases and J dropped 1; count of bases not matched to a gene: 7. CDR1 is SGHRS and CDR2 is YFSETQ in the germline V gene. The length of the CDR3 is 17 residues. This chain's CDR3 is CASSSGQGADWNTEAFF. The CDR3 nucleotides are TGCGCCAGCAGCTCGGGACAGGGGGCTGATTGGAACACTGAAGCTTTCTTT.

The chain is built from TRBV7-9 and TRBJ2-3; TRBD2 matches 10 bases. V lost 7 bases and J lost 4; bases outside the gene matches: 8. The V gene's germline CDR1 is SEHNR and CDR2 FQNEAQ (reference sequence). The CDR3 length is 15 residues. The DNA of the CDR3 is TGTGCCAGCATGATCCGGAGCGGGGGGGCAGATACGCAGTATTTT. Its translation: CASMIRSGGADTQYF.

The genes are TRBV18 and TRBJ1-1; 7 bases match TRBD1. Germline V gives CDR1 KGHSH, CDR2 LQKENI. V lost 4 bases and J lost 1; bases outside the gene matches: 0. The CDR3 contains 13 residues. The CDR3: CASSRDRNTEAFF. The CDR3 DNA is TGTGCCAGCTCACGGGACAGGAACACTGAAGCTTTCTTT.

This clone showed up just a few times. The chain combines TRBV5-1 with TRBJ1-2, with a possible D match to TRBD1 (5 bases). V was cut by 4 bases and J by 8 bases, with 12 bases left in between. The CDR3 runs to 12 residues. Per the germline V gene, CDR1 is SGHRS and CDR2 is YFSETQ. The CDR3 DNA is TGCGCCAGCAGCCTCTCGGACAACGGCTACACCTTC. It codes for CASSLSDNGYTF.

The CDR3 spells CATSREKYGYTF. The DNA of the CDR3 is TGTGCCACCAGCAGGGAGAAATATGGCTACACCTTC. The rearrangement uses TRBV15 and TRBJ1-2; D call uncertain. Germline V lookup: CDR1 LNHNV, CDR2 YYDKDF (reference sequence). V dropped 3 bases and J dropped 5 bases, with 7 bases sitting between them. The CDR3 loop spans 12 amino acids.

The chain couples TRBV29-1 to TRBJ1-1; no reliable D call. The CDR3 loop spans 12 amino acids. The germline CDR1 and CDR2 sequences are SQVTM and ANQGSEA. V gave up 8 bases and J gave up 3 bases, with 13 bases separating them. DNA of the CDR3: TGCAGCACGACGACTGACTACACTGAAGCTTTCTTT. Its protein is CSTTTDYTEAFF.

The genes are TRBV5-1 and TRBJ1-6, with TRBD1 matching 7 bases. The V gene's germline CDR1 is SGHRS and CDR2 YFSETQ. Trimming removed 4 bases from V and 8 bases from J; junction bases left unmatched: 6. The CDR3 has 14 residues. Here the CDR3 reads CASSDRAGDSPLHF. The DNA of the CDR3 is TGCGCCAGCAGCGACAGGGCTGGGGATTCACCCCTCCACTTT.

The CDR3 coding sequence is TGTGCCTGGGAGCGGGGGGCCTACAATGAGCAGTTCTTC. It encodes CAWERGAYNEQFF. The V call is TRBV30, the J call TRBJ2-1; 9 bases fit TRBD2. J gave up 2 bases and V 5 bases, and 1 base lay outside the gene matches. The length of the CDR3 is 13 residues. From germline, CDR1 is GTSNPN and CDR2 SVGIG (reference sequence).

This clone was seen only once. The chain carries TRBV4-1 and TRBJ2-3; 8 bases agree with TRBD2. The junction had 17 bases not matched to a gene; V was cut back by 1 base and J by 11 bases. CDR1 and CDR2 (germline): MGHRA, YSYEKL. The CDR3 totals 17 residues. CDR3 in DNA: TGCGCCAGCAGCCAAGGTTTAGCGGGGTTAACAAGGGCGTTGCAGTATTTT. Encoded protein: CASSQGLAGLTRALQYF.

This sequence joins TRBV9 and TRBJ1-3, with 7 bases aligning to TRBD1. Germline assignment: CDR1 SGDLS and CDR2 YYNGEE. V lost 3 bases and J lost 1; bases outside the gene matches: 4. This CDR3 is 15 amino acids long. This CDR3 is CASSARGLSGNTIYF. The CDR3 DNA is TGTGCCAGCAGCGCTAGGGGGCTGTCTGGAAACACCATATATTTT.

The chain combines TRBV29-1 with TRBJ2-7; 8 positions agree with TRBD2. Trimming at V came to 6 bases and at J to 9 bases, leaving 19 bases not matched to a gene. Germline V gives CDR1 SQVTM, CDR2 ANQGSEA. This CDR3 region has 15 residues. The CDR3 is CSVLREGTNRGRQYF. In DNA form, the CDR3 reads TGCAGCGTCCTCCGGGAGGGGACGAATAGGGGTAGGCAGTACTTC.

Ten or more counts support this clone. The J gene is TRBJ2-2, the V gene TRBV2; 7 positions agree with TRBD1. Unmatched junction bases numbered 6, after V lost 7 bases and J lost 7 bases. The CDR3 runs to 13 residues. CDR1 is SNHLY, CDR2 FYNNEI, per germline. This CDR3 is CASTRQGGGELFF. CDR3 sequence (DNA): TGTGCCAGCACCCGACAGGGCGGCGGGGAGCTGTTTTTT.

This chain uses TRBV4-1 with TRBJ2-7; 9 bases map to TRBD2. CDR3 length: 18 amino acids. V shed 1 base and J 2 bases; nucleotides not matched to a gene: 12. In germline, CDR1 is MGHRA, CDR2 YSYEKL. The CDR3 nucleotides are TGCGCCAGCAGCCAAGTGTCGGCATCGGGCGGGGGGGCCTACGAGCAGTACTTC. Its translation is CASSQVSASGGGAYEQYF.

The chain couples TRBV5-1 to TRBJ2-1; D ambiguous. The CDR3 contains 13 residues. Trimming took 0 bases from V and 7 from J, leaving 8 bases between them. The germline gives CDR1 SGHRS, CDR2 YFSETQ. DNA of the CDR3: TGCGCCAGCAGCTTGGGGCCCGGGAATGAGCAGTTCTTC. Residues: CASSLGPGNEQFF.

Concerning this clone itself: The junction does not match germline at one end; this may be a read error. CDR3 region: CSSSLGGRQPNEQYF. The CDR3 bases are TGTTCCAGCAGCTTAGGGGGGCGGCAGCCCAACGAGCAGTACTTC. The chain uses TRBV7-9 and TRBJ2-7, with D perhaps being TRBD1 or TRBD2 (6 bases each). CDR3 size: 15 residues. Germline CDR1 and CDR2: SEHNR and FQNEAQ (reference sequence).

The chain employs TRBV9 and TRBJ1-1, with D tentatively TRBD1 (5 bases). The CDR3 sequence is 13 residues long. Germline CDR1 and CDR2: SGDLS and YYNGEE. Between the trimmed V and J ends, which lost 8 bases and 5 bases, there was a span of 16 bases. The CDR3 DNA sequence: TGTGCCAGTTCGGGAGGGGCGGTGACTGAAGCTTTCTTT. Translating it yields CASSGGAVTEAFF.

The CDR3 nucleotides read TGCGCCAGCAGTCACGAGGGGGGGCCCTACAATGAGCAGTTCTTC. This encodes CASSHEGGPYNEQFF. The chain employs TRBV23-1 and TRBJ2-1, with D perhaps TRBD2 (7 bases). TRBV23-1 is assigned to the ORF class and has an uncertain function. CDR3 length equals 15 residues. V was cut by 3 bases and J by 2 bases, with 11 bases left in between.

The chain joins TRBV5-6 to TRBJ2-2; 10 positions agree with TRBD2. The CDR3 sequence is 16 residues long. V shed 5 bases, J shed 5 bases, and the junction held 9 bases outside the gene matches. CDR1 SGHDT and CDR2 YYEEEE come from the germline V gene. The DNA of the CDR3 is TGTGCCAGCAGATTAAGCGGGGGGGCGAGAACCGGGGAGCTGTTTTTT. Protein product: CASRLSGGARTGELFF.

The rearrangement joins TRBV2 to TRBJ2-3, with D tentatively TRBD2 (7 bases). The CDR3 totals 15 residues. Germline CDR1 SNHLY, CDR2 FYNNEI. The ends were cut back, 8 bases at V and 4 bases at J, with 19 bases in the middle. This CDR3 is CASSMWGGAADTQYF. The CDR3 region has the DNA TGTGCCAGCTCGATGTGGGGGGGGGCTGCAGATACGCAGTATTTT.

This clone was counted once. The chain is built from TRBV7-8 and TRBJ2-5; D may be TRBD2 (6 bases). Germline V gene data show CDR1 as SGHVS and CDR2 as FQNEAQ. CDR3 length: 15 amino acids. Trimming took 1 base from V and 5 from J, leaving 14 bases between them. Here the CDR3 DNA reads TGTGCCAGCAGCTTAGGGGCGGGGAAGAGGGAGACCCAGTACTTC. It yields the protein CASSLGAGKRETQYF.

This chain joins TRBV30 and TRBJ2-6; D is possibly TRBD1 (5 bases). Germline CDR1 reads GTSNPN; CDR2 reads SVGIG (reference sequence). This CDR3 is 12 amino acids long. V lost 1 base, J lost 10 bases, and 8 bases lay in between. The CDR3 protein is CAWSGQGNVLTF. CDR3 DNA sequence: TGTGCCTGGAGTGGCCAGGGTAACGTCCTGACTTTC.

V usage is TRBV12-5 and J usage is TRBJ1-1, with 8 bases identical to TRBD1. V lost 7 bases and J lost 1; bases outside the gene matches: 14. This CDR3 spans 17 amino acids. Germline V lookup: CDR1 LGHNT, CDR2 FRNRAP. The CDR3 DNA reads TGTGCTAGTGTTTCAGGACAGGGAGGCCCGAAGAACACTGAAGCTTTCTTT. It specifies CASVSGQGGPKNTEAFF.

A few counts support this clone. This chain links TRBV6-1 with TRBJ2-2; TRBD2 aligns across 12 bases. In germline, CDR1 is MNHNS, CDR2 SASEGT. CDR3 length: 14 residues. V gave up 6 bases and J gave up 7 bases; unmatched junction bases: 3. The CDR3 sequence: CASRATSGGGELFF. CDR3 nucleotide sequence: TGTGCCAGCAGAGCGACTAGCGGGGGCGGGGAGCTGTTTTTT.

This rearrangement joins TRBV19 to TRBJ1-4; maybe TRBD1 (5 bases). The ends were cut back, 3 bases at V and 5 bases at J, with 13 bases in the middle. Germline-derived CDR1 and CDR2 are LNHDA and SQIVND (reference sequence). The CDR3 is 15 residues long. Written as DNA, the CDR3 is TGTGCCAGTAGTATTCTCGACAGTCAGAATGAAAAACTGTTTTTT. It encodes CASSILDSQNEKLFF.